This entry features one TCR beta chain sequence. Given a much more abundant clone one base away, this may be a read error. This sample was included in a study of tumor-infiltrating lymphocytes in primary liver carcinoma. The roughly 17-31 mg bulk tissue piece was not sorted before simultaneous RNA and DNA extraction. The CDR3 has 14 amino acids. Germline V gives CDR1 MNHEY, CDR2 SVGEGT. Reverse transcription of roughly 480 ng total RNA with a constant-region primer produced TCR beta cDNA. Slightly modified ARM-PCR, run as three nested multiplex PCR rounds, produced the TCR beta libraries. Investigators reported that the first two PCR rounds, at around 11 cycles each, used TRBV1-TRBV30 forward primers with a C-beta reverse primer. A single record per CDR3 protein comes from TCRdb applying MiXCR to the multiplex PCR reads. The sample shows roughly 91,000 distinct CDR3 sequences, 55% to 75% of them seen only once.

The rearrangement joins TRBV6-2 or TRBV6-3 to TRBJ2-1; 9 bases align to TRBD2. The TCR originated in a woman aged 55 to 70 with primary liver carcinoma and hepatitis B virus infection. The material sequenced was liver tumor tissue from sampling region 5. As to subset: tumor region T5, tumor centre. CDR3 sequence reads: CVSRSGTSRNEQFF. CDR3 sequence (DNA): TGTGTCAGCAGATCCGGGACTAGCAGGAATGAGCAGTTCTTC.